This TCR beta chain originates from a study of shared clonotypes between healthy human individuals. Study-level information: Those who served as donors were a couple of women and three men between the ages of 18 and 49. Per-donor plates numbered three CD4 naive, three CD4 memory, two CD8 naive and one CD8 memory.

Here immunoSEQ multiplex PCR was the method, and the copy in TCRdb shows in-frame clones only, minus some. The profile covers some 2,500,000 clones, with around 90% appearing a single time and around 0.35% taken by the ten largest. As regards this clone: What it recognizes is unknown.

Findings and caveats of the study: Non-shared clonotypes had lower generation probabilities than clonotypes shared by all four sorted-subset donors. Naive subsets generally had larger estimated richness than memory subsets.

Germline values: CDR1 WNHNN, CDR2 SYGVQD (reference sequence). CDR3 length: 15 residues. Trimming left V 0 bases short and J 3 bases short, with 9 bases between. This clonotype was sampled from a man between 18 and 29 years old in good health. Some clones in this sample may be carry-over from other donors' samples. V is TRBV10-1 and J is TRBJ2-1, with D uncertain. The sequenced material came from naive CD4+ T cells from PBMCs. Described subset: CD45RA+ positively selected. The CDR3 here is CASSESRSDYNEQFF. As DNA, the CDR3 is TGCGCCAGCAGTGAGTCGAGGTCGGACTACAATGAGCAGTTCTTC.